The present T cell receptor (beta chain) was sequenced within a study of blood T cell repertoires in COVID-19. The overall study: Collection of acute and convalescent COVID-19 samples took place in the United States, Italy and Spain. The cDNA or gDNA used as material had been derived from T cells, B-cell-depleted T cells, or PBMCs.

Cohort placement rested on clinical history that participants reported themselves. Participants in the exposed group had met a COVID-19 case in the 2 weeks before joining the study. This CDR3 region has 14 residues. Measured with immunoSEQ multiplex PCR; TCRdb has only the in-frame clones, and not every one. The repertoire holds 150,000 or so clones, around 87% seen once, with less than 5% in the top ten. The gene calls are TRBV21-1 and TRBJ1-2; TRBD1, the table's D call, lacks a check against the DNA. TRBV21-1 is labeled a pseudogene. The sequenced sample consisted of PBMCs or T cells enriched from blood (not recorded which). This sequence was found in a woman aged 40 to 50 who had been exposed to COVID-19. CDR3 region: CASSKARIGDGYTF. The CDR3, as DNA: TGTGCCAGCAGCAAAGCGAGGATAGGGGATGGCTACACCTTC.